This TCR beta chain stems from a study of cytomegalovirus exposure and HLA in healthy donors. To note about this clone: The antigen is not known.

Primers included in the PCR were 60 Vbeta and 13 Jbeta primers. Clones were sequenced by immunoSEQ multiplex PCR, and TCRdb holds only the in-frame ones, with some missing. The sample lists approximately 170,000 clones, roughly 80% occurring once. Germline-derived CDR1 and CDR2 are KGHSH and LQKENI. The CDR3 length is 15 residues. The V gene end was trimmed by 2 bases and the J gene end by 2 bases; junction bases not matched to a gene: 4. The study's findings and limits: In a later analysis, CMV-associated beta chains were mostly HLA-associated, it appeared. Later analysis associated a missense DCLRE1C variant with TCR beta V- and J-gene trimming.

This chain links TRBV18 with TRBJ1-1; TRBD1 aligns across 8 bases. The sample taken for sequencing was PBMCs. The receptor was derived from a male donor in good health and CMV-seronegative. CDR3 DNA: TGTGCCAGCTCACCAGCGGGACAGGCTAACACTGAAGCTTTCTTT. Amino acids: CASSPAGQANTEAFF.